Below, 8 T cell receptor beta chains from the same sample are listed, as sequenced in a study of blood T cell repertoires in COVID-19. The assay was immunoSEQ multiplex PCR, and TCRdb's table has in-frame clones only and misses some. Counted here are roughly 200,000 clones, about three quarters occurring once; the ten biggest clones make up roughly 8.6%. The sequenced sample consisted of peripheral blood. These receptors originate from a woman between 50 and 59 years old with active or convalescent COVID-19.

With respect to this clone: A much larger clone sits a single nucleotide away, making a read error possible. This chain links TRBV12-3 or TRBV12-4 with TRBJ1-2; D not certain. The CDR3 covers 11 residues. Trimming stripped 5 bases from V and 4 bases from J, with 5 bases between. As DNA, the CDR3 is TGTGCCAGCAGTGAGGGCTATGGCTACACCTTC. Residues: CASSEGYGYTF.

The chain joins TRBV6-6 to TRBJ1-5, with 8 bases matching TRBD1. J lost 5 bases, V lost 7 bases, and 7 bases had no gene match. The CDR3 is 14 residues long. Germline lookup yields CDR1 MNHNY and CDR2 SVGAGI (reference sequence). In DNA form, the CDR3 reads TGTGCCAGCACCAGGGGGCAGTTCGATCAGCCCCAGCATTTT. It specifies CASTRGQFDQPQHF.

This clone was seen just once. The chain carries TRBV5-1 and TRBJ1-4; D is perhaps TRBD1 (5 bases). CDR3 length: 16 amino acids. The V end was cut by 4 bases, the J end by 7 bases, with 20 bases between. Germline V gives CDR1 SGHRS, CDR2 YFSETQ. This chain's CDR3 is CASSLTLTVGGEKLFF. The CDR3 region has the DNA TGCGCCAGCAGCCTAACTCTGACGGTGGGGGGTGAAAAACTGTTTTTT.

This chain links TRBV30 with TRBJ2-2; D remains ambiguous. The CDR3 has 13 residues. The ends were cut back, 8 bases at V and 5 bases at J, with 15 bases in the middle. CDR1 GTSNPN and CDR2 SVGIG come from the germline V gene (reference sequence). This CDR3 is CAGLHDGTGELFF. As DNA, the CDR3 is TGTGCCGGGCTCCACGATGGTACCGGGGAGCTGTTTTTT.

V usage is TRBV5-4 and J usage is TRBJ2-1, with 7 positions matching TRBD2. CDR1 is SGHNT, CDR2 YYREEE, per germline (reference sequence). This CDR3 comprises 15 residues. The J segment lost 6 bases and the V segment lost 4 bases, leaving 10 bases of the junction unmatched. CDR3: CASSPLGGSSNEQFF. CDR3 sequence (DNA): TGTGCCAGCAGCCCTCTAGGCGGGAGTAGCAATGAGCAGTTCTTC. The full variable domain, its missing parts supplied by reference TRBV5-4 and TRBJ2-1, is ETGVTQSPTHLIKTRGQQVTLRCSSQSGHNTVSWYQQALGQGPQFIFQYYREEENGRGNFPPRFSGLQFPNYSSELNVNALELDDSALYLCASSPLGGSSNEQFFGPGTRLTVL.

This chain connects TRBV19 to TRBJ1-2; D unclear. This CDR3 spans 15 amino acids. Trimming cost V 3 bases and J 8 bases, with 19 bases left between them. Looked up from germline, CDR1 is LNHDA and CDR2 is SQIVND (reference sequence). CDR3 in amino acids: CASSIFHTALRGYTF. CDR3 in DNA: TGTGCCAGTAGTATCTTTCACACGGCTTTGCGGGGCTACACCTTC.

V is TRBV2 and J is TRBJ2-1; 11 nucleotides agree with TRBD2. Unmatched junction bases numbered 3, after V lost 1 base and J lost 4 bases. CDR1 is SNHLY, CDR2 FYNNEI, per germline. The CDR3 runs 16 residues. CDR3 nucleotides: TGTGCCAGCAGTGAAGAAGGGACTAGCGGATACAATGAGCAGTTCTTC. Translating gives CASSEEGTSGYNEQFF.

The chain combines TRBV4-3 with TRBJ1-3; D is unclear. The V end was cut by 9 bases, the J end by 9 bases, with 24 bases between. The CDR3 is 15 residues long. Per the germline V gene, CDR1 is LGHNA and CDR2 is YSLEER. CDR3 DNA: TGCGCCAGTCGAAGGTCCAAGGCCGTTGCGGGCACCATATATTTT. Protein product: CASRRSKAVAGTIYF.